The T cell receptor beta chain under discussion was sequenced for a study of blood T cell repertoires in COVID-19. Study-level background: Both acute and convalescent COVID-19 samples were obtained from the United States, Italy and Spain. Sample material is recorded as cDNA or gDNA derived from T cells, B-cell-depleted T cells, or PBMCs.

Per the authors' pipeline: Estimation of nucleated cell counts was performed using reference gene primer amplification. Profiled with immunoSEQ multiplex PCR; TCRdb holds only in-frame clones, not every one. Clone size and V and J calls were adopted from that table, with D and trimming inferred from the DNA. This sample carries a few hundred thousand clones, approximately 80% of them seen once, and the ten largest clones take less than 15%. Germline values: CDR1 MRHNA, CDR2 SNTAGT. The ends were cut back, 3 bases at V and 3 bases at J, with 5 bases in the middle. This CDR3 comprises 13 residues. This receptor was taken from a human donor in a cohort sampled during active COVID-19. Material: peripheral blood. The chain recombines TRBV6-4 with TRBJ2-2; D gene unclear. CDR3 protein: CASSESDTGELFF. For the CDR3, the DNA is TGTGCCAGCAGTGAATCGGACACCGGGGAGCTGTTTTTT.